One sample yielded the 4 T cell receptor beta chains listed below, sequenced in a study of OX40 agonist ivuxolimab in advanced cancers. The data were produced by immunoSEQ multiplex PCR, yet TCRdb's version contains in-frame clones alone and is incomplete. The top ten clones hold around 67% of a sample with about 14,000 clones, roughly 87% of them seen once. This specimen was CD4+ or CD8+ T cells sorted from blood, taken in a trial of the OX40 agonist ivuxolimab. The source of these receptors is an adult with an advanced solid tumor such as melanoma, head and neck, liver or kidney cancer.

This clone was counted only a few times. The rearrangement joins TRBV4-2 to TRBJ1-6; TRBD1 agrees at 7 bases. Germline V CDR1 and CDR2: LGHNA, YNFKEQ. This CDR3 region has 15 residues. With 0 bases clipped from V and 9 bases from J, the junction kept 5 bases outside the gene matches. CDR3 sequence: CASSQEDRESSPLHF. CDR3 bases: TGTGCCAGCAGCCAAGAAGACAGGGAATCTTCACCCCTCCACTTT.

As DNA, the CDR3 is TGCGCCAGCAGCAAGGAAGTCTTATGGTATGGCTACACCTTC. This translates into CASSKEVLWYGYTF. The chain is built from TRBV5-1 and TRBJ1-2; D is uncertain. The CDR3 has 14 residues. Germline V gives CDR1 SGHRS, CDR2 YFSETQ. Trimming removed 4 bases at V and 5 bases at J, with 15 bases between.

The DNA of the CDR3 is TGTGCCAGCAGCGGGACAGGGCTCTATGGCTACACCTTC. Amino acids: CASSGTGLYGYTF. The chain joins TRBV6-5 to TRBJ1-2; 9 bases map to TRBD1. The CDR3 loop spans 13 amino acids. Trimming took 6 bases from V and 4 from J; bases not matched to a gene: 3. Looked up from germline, CDR1 is MNHEY and CDR2 is SVGAGI.

The DNA for the CDR3 is TGTGCCTGGAGCGGGGACAGCTCTGGCTCTGGAAACACCATATATTTT. This gives the protein CAWSGDSSGSGNTIYF. This chain uses TRBV30 with TRBJ1-3, with 7 bases matching TRBD1. The CDR3 is 16 residues long. Germline CDR1 and CDR2: GTSNPN and SVGIG (reference sequence). V gave up 3 bases and J gave up 0 bases; unmatched junction bases: 8. The complete variable domain, with remaining parts taken from reference TRBV30 and TRBJ1-3, reads SQTIHQWPATLVQPVGSPLSLECTVEGTSNPNLYWYRQAAGRGLQLLFYSVGIGQISSEVPQNLSASRPQDRQFILSSKKLLLSDSGFYLCAWSGDSSGSGNTIYFGEGSWLTVV.